Below, one T cell receptor beta chain is given with its context. Adults between roughly 18 and 90 years of age took part from about 24 US areas. Self-reported history from a screening survey and questionnaire set each donor's cohort. The study recruited exposed participants who had met a COVID-19 case within 2 weeks before entry. The entry originates in a study of blood T cell repertoires in COVID-19. Study in general: Acute and convalescent COVID-19 specimens originated in the United States, Italy and Spain.

Data came from immunoSEQ multiplex PCR; TCRdb stores just in-frame clones and leaves some out. The data contain a few hundred thousand clones, roughly 89% of them seen just once; the ten biggest clones take up about 14%. Sequencing was carried out using PBMCs or T cells enriched from blood (not recorded which). The sequence derives from a man younger than 45 who had been exposed to COVID-19.

CDR3 sequence reads: CASSQRQGDIAGELFF. CDR3 DNA sequence: TGCGCCAGCAGCCAAAGACAGGGGGACATCGCCGGGGAGCTGTTTTTT. The chain recombines TRBV4-1 with TRBJ2-2, with 9 bases matching TRBD1. The CDR3 sequence is 16 residues long. The ends lost 2 bases at V and 6 bases at J; junction bases unmatched: 7. Germline V gives CDR1 MGHRA, CDR2 YSYEKL.